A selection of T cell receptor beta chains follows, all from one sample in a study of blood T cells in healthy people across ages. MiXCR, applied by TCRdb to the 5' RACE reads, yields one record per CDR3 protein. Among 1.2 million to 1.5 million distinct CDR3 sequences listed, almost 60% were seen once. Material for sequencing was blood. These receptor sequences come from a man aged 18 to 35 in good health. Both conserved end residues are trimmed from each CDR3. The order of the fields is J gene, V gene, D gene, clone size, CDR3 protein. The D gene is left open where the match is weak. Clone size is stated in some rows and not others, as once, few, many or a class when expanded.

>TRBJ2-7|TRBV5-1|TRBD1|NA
ASSLATGRNREQY
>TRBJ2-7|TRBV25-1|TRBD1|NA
ASSDPGQGDNEQY
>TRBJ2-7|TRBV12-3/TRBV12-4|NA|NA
ASSLSLRGDEQY
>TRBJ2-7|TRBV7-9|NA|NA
ASSPPGLERYEQY
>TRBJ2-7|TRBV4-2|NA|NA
ASSQVGDPYEQY
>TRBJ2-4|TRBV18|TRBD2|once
ASSPSPTSGGLPIAKNIQY
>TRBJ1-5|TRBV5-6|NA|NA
ASSLSPTSNQPQH
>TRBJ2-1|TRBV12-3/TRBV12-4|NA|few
ASNVFGLAGSSYNEQF
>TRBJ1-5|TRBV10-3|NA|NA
AISDPPEEPQH
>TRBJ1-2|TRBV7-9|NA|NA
ASSASRGANYGYT
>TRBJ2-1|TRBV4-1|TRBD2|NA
ASTVGGGSFEQF
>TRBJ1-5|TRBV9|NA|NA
ASSVGSQPQH
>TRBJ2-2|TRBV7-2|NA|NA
ASSLVTGSIGGELF
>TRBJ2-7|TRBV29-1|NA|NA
SSQGEGYEQY
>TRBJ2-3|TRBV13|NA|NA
ASSQNSIDTQY
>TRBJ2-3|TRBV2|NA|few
ASARFVEDTQY
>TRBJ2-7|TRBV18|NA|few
ASSFRQDFSYEQY
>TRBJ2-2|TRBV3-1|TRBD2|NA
ASSDLAGLSTGELF
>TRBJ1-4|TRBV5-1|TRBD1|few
ASSRVPGQGASPQDRLF
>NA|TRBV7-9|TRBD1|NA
ASSWSGQTYEQY
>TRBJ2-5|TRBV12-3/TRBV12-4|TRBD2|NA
ASSGLAGETQY
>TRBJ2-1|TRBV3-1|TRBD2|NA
ASNLLAGPYNEQF
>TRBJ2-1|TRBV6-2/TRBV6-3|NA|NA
ASSYARDRFYEQF
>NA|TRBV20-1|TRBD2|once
SAYMTSGGGRETQY